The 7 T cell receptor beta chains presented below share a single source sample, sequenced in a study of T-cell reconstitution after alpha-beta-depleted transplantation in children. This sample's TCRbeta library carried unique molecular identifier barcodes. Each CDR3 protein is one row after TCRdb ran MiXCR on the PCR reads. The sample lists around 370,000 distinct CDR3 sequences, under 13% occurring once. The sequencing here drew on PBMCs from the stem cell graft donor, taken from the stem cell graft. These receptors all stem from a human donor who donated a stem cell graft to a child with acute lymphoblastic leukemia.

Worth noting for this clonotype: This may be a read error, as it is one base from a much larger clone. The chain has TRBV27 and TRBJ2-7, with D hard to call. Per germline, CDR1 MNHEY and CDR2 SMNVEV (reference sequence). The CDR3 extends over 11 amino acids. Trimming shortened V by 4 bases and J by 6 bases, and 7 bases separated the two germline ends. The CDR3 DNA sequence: TGTGCCAGCAGTTCCCCGGTCGAGCAGTACTTC. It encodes CASSSPVEQYF.

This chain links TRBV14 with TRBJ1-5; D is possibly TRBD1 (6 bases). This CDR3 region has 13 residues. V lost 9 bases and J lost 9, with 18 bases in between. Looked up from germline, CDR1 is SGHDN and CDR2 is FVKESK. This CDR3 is CARRGHSPWPQHF. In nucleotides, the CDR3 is TGTGCCAGACGGGGACATAGTCCGTGGCCCCAGCATTTT.

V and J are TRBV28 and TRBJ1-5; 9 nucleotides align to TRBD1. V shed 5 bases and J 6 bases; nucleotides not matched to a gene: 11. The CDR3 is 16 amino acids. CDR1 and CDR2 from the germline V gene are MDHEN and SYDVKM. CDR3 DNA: TGTGCCAGCAGTAGCCCCCTAGGGACAGGGCGTCAGCCCCAGCATTTT. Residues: CASSSPLGTGRQPQHF.

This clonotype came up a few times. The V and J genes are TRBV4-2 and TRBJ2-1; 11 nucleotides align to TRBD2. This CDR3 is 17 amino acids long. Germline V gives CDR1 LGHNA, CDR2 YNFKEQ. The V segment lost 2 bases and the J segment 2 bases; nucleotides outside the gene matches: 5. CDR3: CASSQPLLAGAYNEQFF. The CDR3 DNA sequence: TGTGCCAGCAGCCAACCCCTACTAGCGGGAGCCTACAATGAGCAGTTCTTC.

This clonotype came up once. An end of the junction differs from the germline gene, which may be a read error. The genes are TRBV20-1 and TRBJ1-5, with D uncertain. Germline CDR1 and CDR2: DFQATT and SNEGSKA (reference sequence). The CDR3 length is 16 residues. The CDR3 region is CSARELTLPSNQPQHF. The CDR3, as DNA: TGCAGTGCTAGAGAATTAACTCTGCCTAGCAATCAGCCCCAGCATTTC.

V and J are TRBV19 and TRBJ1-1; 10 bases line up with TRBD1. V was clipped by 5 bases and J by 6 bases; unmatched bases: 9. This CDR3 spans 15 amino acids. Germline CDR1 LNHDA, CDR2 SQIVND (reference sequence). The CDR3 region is CASSAWDRGGSEAFF. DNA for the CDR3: TGTGCCAGTAGTGCCTGGGACAGGGGTGGTTCTGAAGCTTTCTTT.

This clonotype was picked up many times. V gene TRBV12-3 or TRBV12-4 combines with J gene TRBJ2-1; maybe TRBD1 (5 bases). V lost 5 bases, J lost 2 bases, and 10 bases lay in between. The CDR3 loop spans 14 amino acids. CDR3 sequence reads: CASSPRTPYNEQFF. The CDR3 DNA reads TGTGCCAGCAGTCCTAGGACACCCTACAATGAGCAGTTCTTC.